This note documents a single T cell receptor (beta chain) sequence. Time point here: 2015-2016 season, pre-vaccination. Non-naive CD4+CXCR5+PD-1+ cTfh were sorted into ICOS+CD38+ and ICOS-CD38- fractions. The data were produced by immunoSEQ multiplex PCR, yet TCRdb's version contains in-frame clones alone and is incomplete. The repertoire holds some 9,000 clones, with around nine tenths as singletons. The data belong to a study of follicular helper T cells after annual influenza vaccination. The receptor was derived from an adult who received the influenza vaccine. Sample: CXCR5+ CD38- circulating T follicular helper cells from blood, taken on the day of influenza vaccination. As for subset: circulating Tfh, non-naive CD4+CXCR5+PD-1+ (ICOS+CD38+ or ICOS-CD38-).

The CDR3 sequence: CASSQGSAYGASTDTQYF. Written as DNA, the CDR3 is TGCGCCAGCAGCCAAGGGTCAGCGTACGGGGCTAGCACAGATACGCAGTATTTT. The chain links TRBV4-1 to TRBJ2-3; D is tentatively TRBD1 or TRBD2 (5 bases each). CDR1 and CDR2 from the germline V gene are MGHRA and YSYEKL. CDR3 size: 18 residues. The V end lost 1 base, the J end lost 0 bases, and 17 bases lay between the germline ends.